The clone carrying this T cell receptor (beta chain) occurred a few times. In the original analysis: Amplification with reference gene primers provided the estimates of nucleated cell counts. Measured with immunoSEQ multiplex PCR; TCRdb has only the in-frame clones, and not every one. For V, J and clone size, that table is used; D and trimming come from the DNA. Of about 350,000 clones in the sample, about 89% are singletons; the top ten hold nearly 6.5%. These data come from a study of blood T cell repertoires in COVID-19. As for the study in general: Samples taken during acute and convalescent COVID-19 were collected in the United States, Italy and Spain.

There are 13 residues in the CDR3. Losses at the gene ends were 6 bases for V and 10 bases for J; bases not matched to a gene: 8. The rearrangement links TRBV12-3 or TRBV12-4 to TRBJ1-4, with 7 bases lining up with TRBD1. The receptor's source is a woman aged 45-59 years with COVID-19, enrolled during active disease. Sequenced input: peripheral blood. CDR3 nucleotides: TGTGCCAGCAGGCAAAGGGACAGCGGAAAACTGTTTTTT. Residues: CASRQRDSGKLFF.